The present entry profiles one TCR beta chain with its context. The clone's antigen remains unknown. No base quality values were provided; no much bigger clone lies one nucleotide off. The sample belongs to a study of blood T cell repertoires in COVID-19 (dated by TCRdb to about 2020). The study in broad terms: The collaborator samples originated in the United States, Italy and Spain and spanned the acute and convalescent phases of COVID-19. The prospective study material was composed of cDNA or gDNA derived from T cells, B-cell-depleted T cells, or PBMCs. Subjects who had been exposed to COVID-19, were actively infected with it, or had recovered from it provided the deeply sampled blood TCRbeta repertoires that made up the dataset. The repertoires were made available in a free public database intended to serve as a resource for research on the immune response to SARS-CoV-2. Samples were obtained from the ongoing ImmuneRACE study (first 160 participants) and from about 1,300 subjects provided by 6 global collaborators. A de-identified subject ID, COVID-19 status, age in years and sex were almost always included in the sample metadata. HLA class I and class II types, where available, came from metadata supplied by the sample provider rather than from assay-based typing.

TCRbeta CDR3 regions were amplified from genomic DNA by means of the immunoSEQ Assay, a bias-controlled multiplex PCR. From the authors' description of their analysis: The number of nucleated cells in each sample was estimated by amplification of reference gene primers within the assay. To quantify the absolute abundance of each unique TCRbeta CDR3 rearrangement, sequence reads were collapsed and filtered. Productive Simpson clonality was computed per sample as the square root of Simpson's diversity index over productive rearrangements. As stored in TCRdb, this immuneACCESS dataset retains in-frame rearrangements with V and J assigned. A fraction of the clones does not appear; measured against another copy, unresolved V genes explain less than half of the discrepancy, and the remainder lacks a known reason. Clone size and the V and J calls come from that table; the DNA yielded D and trimming. This sample comprises nearly 110,000 clones, less than 85% of them detected only once. The ten most abundant clones make up about 14% of the sample.

The collaborating institutions used their own protocols to collect whole blood in K2EDTA tubes. For TCRbeta analysis, collaborator samples were shipped as frozen whole blood, as isolated PBMCs, or as DNA extracted from either sample type. Findings and caveats that apply to the study as a whole: The quantity of clinical and demographic metadata differed by source and by participant and was supplied without curation.

The germline V gene specifies SNHLY as CDR1 and FYNNEI as CDR2. Including the terminal cysteine and phenylalanine, the CDR3 comprises 14 residues. The read is trimmed to its CDR3 DNA, 42 bases read in frame from base 1. V loses 8 bases at its end and J loses 3 bases; junction bases beyond the gene matches: 6. The sample consisted of peripheral blood. The receptor's source is a woman in her sixties or seventies with acute or convalescent COVID-19. Recombination joined TRBV2 with TRBJ1-3; TRBD1 matches 8 bases in the middle. DNA sequence: TGTGCCAGCGGGGACAGGAGGAGTGGAAACACCATATATTTT. Its translation is CASGDRRSGNTIYF.